The rows below give T cell receptor beta chains drawn from one sample of a study of blood T cells in healthy people across ages. One entry per CDR3 protein results from TCRdb running MiXCR on the 5' RACE reads. The table has over 1.5 million distinct CDR3 sequences, around 48% seen once. The sequencing sample was made of blood. Receptor source: a middle-aged woman in good health. Both conserved end residues are part of each CDR3. D genes are given only for firm matches. Size values are once, few and many counts, or a class for expanded clones, and some rows have none.

j_gene: TRBJ2-7; v_gene: TRBV2; d_gene: -; abundance: -; CDR3aa: CASKGRGSYEQYF; CDR3nt: TGTGCCAGTAAGGGCAGGGGATCCTACGAGCAGTACTTC
j_gene: TRBJ2-6; v_gene: TRBV27; d_gene: -; abundance: -; CDR3aa: CASSLSWNSGANVLTF; CDR3nt: TGTGCCAGCAGTTTAAGTTGGAACTCTGGGGCCAACGTCCTGACTTTC
j_gene: TRBJ2-4; v_gene: TRBV15; d_gene: TRBD1; abundance: few; CDR3aa: CATSRPGTGGKNIQYF; CDR3nt: TGTGCCACCAGCAGACCGGGGACAGGGGGCAAAAACATTCAGTACTTC
j_gene: TRBJ2-7; v_gene: TRBV14; d_gene: -; abundance: -; CDR3aa: CASSQERVSEQYF; CDR3nt: TGTGCCAGCAGCCAGGAGAGGGTAAGCGAGCAGTACTTC
j_gene: TRBJ2-7; v_gene: TRBV27; d_gene: -; abundance: -; CDR3aa: CASSLSWQNYEQYF; CDR3nt: TGTGCCAGCAGTTTATCCTGGCAGAATTACGAGCAGTACTTC
j_gene: TRBJ1-5; v_gene: TRBV18; d_gene: -; abundance: -; CDR3aa: CASSPRHQPQHF; CDR3nt: TGTGCCAGCTCACCACGGCACCAGCCCCAGCATTTT
j_gene: TRBJ2-1; v_gene: TRBV7-3; d_gene: TRBD2; abundance: -; CDR3aa: CASSYTLADYNEQFF; CDR3nt: TGTGCCAGCAGCTACACCCTAGCGGATTACAATGAGCAGTTCTTC
j_gene: TRBJ2-5; v_gene: TRBV7-9; d_gene: TRBD2; abundance: -; CDR3aa: CASSFSGGASQETQYF; CDR3nt: TGTGCCAGCAGCTTTAGCGGGGGGGCCTCGCAAGAGACCCAGTACTTC
j_gene: TRBJ2-5; v_gene: TRBV4-2; d_gene: -; abundance: -; CDR3aa: CASSQEWWGGETQYF; CDR3nt: TGTGCCAGCAGCCAAGAATGGTGGGGTGGAGAGACCCAGTACTTC
j_gene: TRBJ2-7; v_gene: TRBV7-2; d_gene: TRBD2; abundance: -; CDR3aa: CASKEDGGFSYEQYF; CDR3nt: TGTGCCAGTAAAGAAGACGGGGGGTTCTCCTACGAGCAGTACTTC
j_gene: TRBJ1-2; v_gene: TRBV7-2; d_gene: -; abundance: few; CDR3aa: CASSLEVRANYGYTF; CDR3nt: TGTGCCAGCAGCTTAGAAGTCAGGGCAAACTATGGCTACACCTTC
j_gene: TRBJ2-1; v_gene: TRBV29-1; d_gene: TRBD1; abundance: -; CDR3aa: CSVRTGGFYEQFF; CDR3nt: TGCAGCGTTAGGACAGGGGGCTTCTATGAGCAGTTCTTC
j_gene: TRBJ2-3; v_gene: TRBV18; d_gene: -; abundance: few; CDR3aa: CASSPLAAYSTDTQYF; CDR3nt: TGTGCCAGCTCACCACTAGCGGCATACTCCACAGATACGCAGTATTTT
j_gene: TRBJ2-3; v_gene: TRBV20-1; d_gene: TRBD1; abundance: -; CDR3aa: CSAPGTGTQYF; CDR3nt: TGCAGTGCTCCCGGGACAGGGACGCAGTATTTT
j_gene: TRBJ2-7; v_gene: TRBV6-5; d_gene: TRBD2; abundance: few; CDR3aa: CASGTSGGAYEQYF; CDR3nt: TGTGCCAGCGGTACTAGCGGGGGGGCCTACGAGCAGTACTTC
j_gene: TRBJ2-7; v_gene: TRBV29-1; d_gene: -; abundance: -; CDR3aa: CSVRQAAYEQYF; CDR3nt: TGCAGCGTCCGACAGGCAGCCTACGAGCAGTACTTC
j_gene: TRBJ2-5; v_gene: TRBV4-3; d_gene: -; abundance: -; CDR3aa: CASSQEAGGEYETQYF; CDR3nt: TGCGCCAGCAGCCAAGAAGCAGGCGGGGAATATGAGACCCAGTACTTC
j_gene: TRBJ2-1; v_gene: TRBV2; d_gene: TRBD2; abundance: few; CDR3aa: CASSDRVSGANNEQFF; CDR3nt: TGTGCCAGCAGTGACCGGGTTAGCGGGGCCAACAATGAGCAGTTCTTC
j_gene: TRBJ2-1; v_gene: TRBV7-3; d_gene: TRBD1; abundance: few; CDR3aa: CASSLIGKGQAYNEQFF; CDR3nt: TGTGCCAGCAGCTTAATTGGGAAGGGACAGGCCTACAATGAGCAGTTCTTC
j_gene: TRBJ1-2; v_gene: TRBV2; d_gene: TRBD1; abundance: -; CDR3aa: CASSEDRLYGYTF; CDR3nt: TGTGCCAGCAGTGAGGACAGGCTCTATGGCTACACCTTC
j_gene: TRBJ2-1; v_gene: TRBV14; d_gene: TRBD2; abundance: -; CDR3aa: CASSFLRGEYNEQFF; CDR3nt: TGTGCCAGCAGCTTCCTGCGGGGGGAATACAATGAGCAGTTCTTC
j_gene: TRBJ2-1; v_gene: TRBV7-6; d_gene: -; abundance: once; CDR3aa: CASSLVAGGPWDEQFF; CDR3nt: TGTGCCAGCAGCTTAGTGGCCGGGGGGCCGTGGGATGAGCAGTTCTTC
j_gene: TRBJ2-1; v_gene: TRBV12-3/TRBV12-4; d_gene: -; abundance: few; CDR3aa: CASTTSGNNEQFF; CDR3nt: TGTGCCAGCACCACTTCTGGGAATAATGAGCAGTTCTTC
j_gene: TRBJ2-7; v_gene: TRBV6-5; d_gene: -; abundance: -; CDR3aa: CASKPGGPFYEQYF; CDR3nt: TGTGCCAGCAAACCTGGGGGCCCTTTCTACGAGCAGTACTTC
j_gene: TRBJ2-3; v_gene: TRBV27; d_gene: TRBD2; abundance: -; CDR3aa: CASGTRGGQSDTQYF; CDR3nt: TGTGCCAGCGGAACGCGCGGGGGGCAATCAGATACGCAGTATTTT
j_gene: TRBJ1-2; v_gene: TRBV7-9; d_gene: -; abundance: -; CDR3aa: CASSLGGHLNYGYTF; CDR3nt: TGTGCCAGCAGCTTAGGGGGACACCTAAACTATGGCTACACCTTC
j_gene: TRBJ1-5; v_gene: TRBV4-2; d_gene: -; abundance: few; CDR3aa: CASSQDSLQPQHF; CDR3nt: TGTGCCAGCAGCCAAGACAGCCTACAGCCCCAGCATTTT
j_gene: TRBJ1-5; v_gene: TRBV5-1; d_gene: -; abundance: -; CDR3aa: CASSMDGDNQPQHF; CDR3nt: TGCGCCAGCAGCATGGACGGGGACAATCAGCCCCAGCATTTT
j_gene: TRBJ2-1; v_gene: TRBV7-3; d_gene: TRBD2; abundance: -; CDR3aa: CVSSPAGGRYEQFF; CDR3nt: TGTGTCAGCAGCCCAGCGGGGGGCCGCTATGAGCAGTTCTTC
j_gene: TRBJ1-1; v_gene: TRBV7-9; d_gene: -; abundance: few; CDR3aa: CASSPGGIGAEAFF; CDR3nt: TGTGCCAGCAGCCCCGGGGGGATAGGGGCGGAAGCTTTCTTT
j_gene: TRBJ2-1; v_gene: TRBV4-2; d_gene: -; abundance: few; CDR3aa: CASSQDGEVKQFF; CDR3nt: TGTGCCAGCAGCCAAGACGGGGAAGTGAAGCAGTTCTTC
j_gene: TRBJ2-7; v_gene: TRBV7-3; d_gene: -; abundance: -; CDR3aa: CASSPSGPYNEQYF; CDR3nt: TGTGCCAGCAGCCCCTCGGGCCCCTACAATGAGCAGTACTTC
j_gene: TRBJ1-2; v_gene: TRBV28; d_gene: TRBD1; abundance: -; CDR3aa: CASSFGTGRYGYTF; CDR3nt: TGTGCCAGCAGTTTCGGGACAGGTCGCTATGGCTACACCTTC
j_gene: TRBJ2-3; v_gene: TRBV20-1; d_gene: TRBD2; abundance: -; CDR3aa: CSARDTLAGGSRDTQYF; CDR3nt: TGCAGTGCTAGAGATACACTAGCGGGGGGAAGTCGAGATACGCAGTATTTT
j_gene: TRBJ1-2; v_gene: TRBV7-6; d_gene: -; abundance: -; CDR3aa: CASSLGGGGYYGYTF; CDR3nt: TGTGCCAGCAGCTTAGGAGGGGGGGGATACTATGGCTACACCTTC
j_gene: TRBJ2-5; v_gene: TRBV24-1; d_gene: -; abundance: few; CDR3aa: CATSDFGTRGTQETQYF; CDR3nt: TGTGCCACCAGTGACTTCGGAACCAGGGGAACCCAAGAGACCCAGTACTTC
j_gene: TRBJ1-1; v_gene: TRBV28; d_gene: TRBD1; abundance: -; CDR3aa: CASSLEGAGRAEAFF; CDR3nt: TGTGCCAGCAGTTTAGAGGGGGCCGGGCGGGCTGAAGCTTTCTTT
j_gene: TRBJ2-5; v_gene: TRBV28; d_gene: -; abundance: -; CDR3aa: CASRPVFDSIKETQYF; CDR3nt: TGTGCCAGCAGGCCGGTATTCGACAGTATTAAAGAGACCCAGTACTTC
j_gene: TRBJ2-5; v_gene: TRBV29-1; d_gene: TRBD2; abundance: few; CDR3aa: CSGVTSASSGTQYF; CDR3nt: TGCAGCGGTGTTACTAGCGCCTCAAGCGGGACCCAGTACTTC
j_gene: TRBJ2-3; v_gene: TRBV9; d_gene: -; abundance: -; CDR3aa: CASSARFSGGTDTQYF; CDR3nt: TGTGCCAGCAGCGCAAGGTTCTCGGGTGGCACAGATACGCAGTATTTT
j_gene: TRBJ2-5; v_gene: TRBV12-3/TRBV12-4; d_gene: TRBD2; abundance: -; CDR3aa: CASSRGLAGGRQEQYF; CDR3nt: TGTGCCAGCAGTCGGGGACTAGCGGGGGGCCGTCAGGAGCAGTACTTC
j_gene: TRBJ2-3; v_gene: TRBV24-1; d_gene: TRBD1; abundance: few; CDR3aa: CATSDSLTGESTDTQYF; CDR3nt: TGTGCCACCAGTGATTCGCTAACAGGGGAAAGCACAGATACGCAGTATTTT
j_gene: TRBJ2-1; v_gene: TRBV12-3/TRBV12-4; d_gene: TRBD1; abundance: few; CDR3aa: CASSVLDRVLNNEQFF; CDR3nt: TGTGCCAGCAGTGTATTAGACAGGGTTCTCAACAATGAGCAGTTCTTC
j_gene: TRBJ2-7; v_gene: TRBV28; d_gene: -; abundance: few; CDR3aa: CASRAPGSYEQYF; CDR3nt: TGTGCCAGCAGGGCCCCGGGGTCCTACGAGCAGTACTTC
j_gene: TRBJ1-5; v_gene: TRBV28; d_gene: TRBD1; abundance: -; CDR3aa: CASKSPGQGNQPQHF; CDR3nt: TGTGCCAGCAAAAGCCCGGGACAGGGGAATCAGCCCCAGCATTTT
j_gene: TRBJ2-7; v_gene: TRBV2; d_gene: TRBD2; abundance: -; CDR3aa: CASSLYLADEQYF; CDR3nt: TGTGCCAGCAGCCTATACCTAGCGGACGAGCAGTACTTC
j_gene: TRBJ1-4; v_gene: TRBV28; d_gene: -; abundance: -; CDR3aa: CASRTGTLDNEKLFF; CDR3nt: TGTGCCAGCAGGACCGGGACACTGGATAATGAAAAACTGTTTTTT
j_gene: TRBJ2-7; v_gene: TRBV7-9; d_gene: -; abundance: few; CDR3aa: CASSPIKNRSYEQYF; CDR3nt: TGTGCCAGCAGCCCTATTAAAAACAGATCCTACGAGCAGTACTTC
j_gene: TRBJ1-6; v_gene: TRBV9; d_gene: -; abundance: -; CDR3aa: CASSVGRGSNSPLHF; CDR3nt: TGTGCCAGCAGCGTAGGACGCGGGAGTAATTCACCCCTCCACTTT
j_gene: TRBJ2-3; v_gene: TRBV5-1; d_gene: -; abundance: -; CDR3aa: CASTRKTGTDTQYF; CDR3nt: TGCGCCAGCACCAGGAAGACAGGTACAGATACGCAGTATTTT